The rows below give T cell receptor beta chains drawn from one sample of a study of Ad26.COV2.S vaccination and SARS-CoV-2 variants. Assay: immunoSEQ multiplex PCR; the TCRdb copy retains only in-frame clones and omits some. The sample holds more than 250,000 clones; 87% are singletons and the top ten take about 3.1%. The source material was peripheral blood, sampled in a trial of Ad26.COV2.S vaccine versus placebo. Source of these receptors: a person between 18 and 65 years old who received the Ad26.COV2.S COVID-19 vaccine or a placebo. Each CDR3 is given with its conserved first and last residue. The D gene is left open where the match is weak. For some rows the clone size is stated as once, few or many, or as a class when expanded; others skip it.

d_gene	abundance	j_gene	v_gene	CDR3nt	CDR3aa
-	-	TRBJ2-7	TRBV4-2	TGTGCCAGCAGCCAACCGGGACGGACAACCTACGAGCAGTACTTC	CASSQPGRTTYEQYF
-	few	TRBJ1-2	TRBV7-9	TGTGCCAGCAGCCCCTCGGGCGGAAACTATGGCTACACCTTC	CASSPSGGNYGYTF
-	-	TRBJ1-2	TRBV12-3/TRBV12-4	TGTGCCAGTTCCCTACAGAGGAACTATGGCTACACCTTC	CASSLQRNYGYTF
-	-	TRBJ1-2	TRBV4-1	TGCGCCAGCAGCCACACCGGGACTAAAATAAACTATGGCTACACCTTC	CASSHTGTKINYGYTF
TRBD2	-	TRBJ2-1	TRBV11-2	TGTGCCAGCAGCGGATGGCAAGCGGGAGAGTACAATGAGCAGTTCTTC	CASSGWQAGEYNEQFF
TRBD2	-	TRBJ2-5	TRBV9	TGTGCCAGCAGCTTGGGACTAGCGGAAGAGACCCAGTACTTC	CASSLGLAEETQYF
TRBD1	-	TRBJ1-1	TRBV20-1	TGCAGTGCTATGCTCGGACAGGGTGCTTTCTTT	CSAMLGQGAFF
-	-	TRBJ1-3	TRBV6-5	TGTGCCAGCAGCCTCTTGTGGAACACCATATATTTT	CASSLLWNTIYF
-	once	TRBJ2-5	TRBV19	TGTGCCAGTAGTCGATGGGGGGAAGGGAGGGAGACCCAGTACTTC	CASSRWGEGRETQYF
-	-	TRBJ2-4	TRBV10-3	TGTGCCATCAGTGAGTCGACTGGCGCCCAGGGAGACAAAAACATTCAGTACTTC	CAISESTGAQGDKNIQYF
-	-	TRBJ1-4	TRBV27	TGTGCCAGCAGTTTTCTTGCAACTAATGAAAAACTGTTTTTT	CASSFLATNEKLFF
-	-	TRBJ2-3	TRBV5-1	TGCGCCAGCAGCTTGTCGGAGGGCCCCTACACAGATACGCAGTATTTT	CASSLSEGPYTDTQYF
TRBD1	-	TRBJ1-1	TRBV7-2	TGTGCCAGCAGCCCCTGGGGACAGAGGAACACTGAAGCTTTCTTT	CASSPWGQRNTEAFF
TRBD1	-	TRBJ1-1	TRBV7-9	TGTGCCAGCAGCTTAGGACAGGGAAATTTT	CASSLGQGNF
-	once	TRBJ1-5	TRBV6-2/TRBV6-3	TGTGCCAGCAGTTACGGGCAGGGGCTTGCGGGTCAGCCCCAGCATTTT	CASSYGQGLAGQPQHF
-	-	TRBJ2-7	TRBV7-8	TGTGCCAGCAGCCCTCCGGAGTCCGACCCTTACGAGCAGTACTTC	CASSPPESDPYEQYF
TRBD2	-	TRBJ2-1	TRBV18	TGTGCCAGCTCACCGGCGAGACTAGCGGAGTACAATGAGCAGTTCTTC	CASSPARLAEYNEQFF
-	-	TRBJ1-2	TRBV4-1	TGCGCCAGCAGCCTGCAAGATTCCGTACAGGCCTATGGCTACACCTTC	CASSLQDSVQAYGYTF
-	-	TRBJ1-1	TRBV2	TGTGCCAGCAGTGAAGCAGTCAGGTACACTGAAGCTTTCTTT	CASSEAVRYTEAFF
TRBD2	-	TRBJ2-5	TRBV7-9	TGTGCCAGCAGCTTAGCGGGCGGTAGCGGGAGAGAGACCCAGTACTTC	CASSLAGGSGRETQYF
-	-	TRBJ1-2	TRBV6-2/TRBV6-3	TGTGCCAGCAGTTACCCGCATCCGGACAGTGCCCCGGTTTGCTATGGCTACACCTTC	CASSYPHPDSAPVCYGYTF
TRBD2	-	TRBJ2-7	TRBV5-1	TGCGCCAGCAGCCCGGGACTAGCGGGTTTTTTCTACGAGCAGTACTTC	CASSPGLAGFFYEQYF
TRBD2	-	TRBJ2-3	TRBV15	TGTGCCACCAGCGTCCGACTAGCGGGAGGGGGTCTTGATACGCAGTATTTT	CATSVRLAGGGLDTQYF
TRBD2	-	TRBJ2-7	TRBV4-1	TGCGCCAGCAGCCCGACTAGCGAAGACTACGAGCAGTACTTC	CASSPTSEDYEQYF
-	-	TRBJ1-1	TRBV12-3/TRBV12-4	TGTGCCAGCAGCAGGGGCGGGGGCACTGAAGCTTTCTTT	CASSRGGGTEAFF
TRBD1	few	TRBJ2-2	TRBV5-4	TGTGCCAGCAGCCCAAGGGGGAACAGGGGGAACACCGGGGAGCTGTTTTTT	CASSPRGNRGNTGELFF
-	-	TRBJ1-2	TRBV3-1/TRBV3-2	TGTGCCAGCAGCCCCCGACAGGAAACCTATGGCTACACCTTC	CASSPRQETYGYTF
-	-	TRBJ2-7	TRBV5-1	TGCGCCAGCAGTAGGGCAGCAAGCTCCTACGAGCAGTACTTC	CASSRAASSYEQYF
-	-	TRBJ2-1	TRBV19	TGTGCCAGTAGTACACCAGGGTATCCTCCCTACAATGAGCAGTTCTTC	CASSTPGYPPYNEQFF
-	few	TRBJ1-5	TRBV4-3	TGCGCCAGCAGCCAAGGAGCCAGGGTAAATCAGCCCCAGCATTTT	CASSQGARVNQPQHF
TRBD2	-	TRBJ2-1	TRBV18	TGTGCCAGCTCACCGCCTCTGCGGGAGGCCTACAATGAGCAGTTCTTC	CASSPPLREAYNEQFF
-	-	TRBJ1-2	TRBV5-6	TGTGCCAGCAGCTTGTGGGTCATCTCGTATGGCTACACCTTC	CASSLWVISYGYTF